This TCR beta chain came from a study of T cell changes during pregnancy in multiple sclerosis. Method: immunoSEQ multiplex PCR; TCRdb's copy keeps in-frame clones and lacks some. Altogether tens of thousands of clones are present, around 93% being singletons, with the ten largest covering more than 0.4%. The CDR3 contains 15 residues. The V gene's germline CDR1 is SGHNT and CDR2 YENEEA. V lost 5 bases and J lost 2, with 12 bases in between. Sequenced material: CD4+ T cells from peripheral blood mononuclear cells, taken in the third trimester of pregnancy. The clonotype was recovered from a female donor in good health, enrolled as a control in a pregnancy study. This chain connects TRBV11-3 to TRBJ2-2; unclear D gene. CDR3: CASSRLGANTGELFF. CDR3 nucleotide sequence: TGTGCCAGCAGCCGGCTAGGAGCAAACACCGGGGAGCTGTTTTTT. The full variable domain, rest sourced from reference TRBV11-3 and TRBJ2-2, is EAGVVQSPRYKIIEKKQPVAFWCNPISGHNTLYWYLQNLGQGPELLIRYENEEAVDDSQLPKDRFSAERLKGVDSTLKIQPAELGDSAVYLCASSRLGANTGELFFGEGSRLTVL.